Listed below are T cell receptor beta chains from one sample, sequenced in a study of T cell responses to AZD1222 COVID-19 vaccine. TCRdb's copy holds only in-frame clones and misses some; the assay was immunoSEQ multiplex PCR. Of 150,000 to 200,000 clones in the sample, roughly 89% were seen once. The sequenced sample was peripheral blood, obtained on day 0 of AZD1222 vaccination. The receptors derive from an adult in good health. Each CDR3 is given with its conserved first and last residue. D genes are given only for firm matches. Only some rows state a clone size, as once, few, many or a class for expanded clones.

CDR3 DNA: TGTGCCAGCAGCCATCCTGGCACTGAAGCTTTCTTT; CDR3 protein: CASSHPGTEAFF; V gene: TRBV3-1/TRBV3-2; J gene: TRBJ1-1; clone size: NA; D gene: NA
CDR3 DNA: TGTGCCAGCAGCACTGGACAGGGTCGGGCCACAGATACGCAGTATTTT; CDR3 protein: CASSTGQGRATDTQYF; V gene: TRBV7-6; J gene: TRBJ2-3; clone size: NA; D gene: TRBD1
CDR3 DNA: TGTGCCAGCAGCCCCTCGACGGGAGGAAACACCATATATTTT; CDR3 protein: CASSPSTGGNTIYF; V gene: TRBV7-2; J gene: TRBJ1-3; clone size: NA; D gene: NA
CDR3 DNA: TGTGCCAGCAGCTTAGGTTCGGCTAGTCAGTTCTCTGGGGCCAACGTCCTGACTTTC; CDR3 protein: CASSLGSASQFSGANVLTF; V gene: TRBV7-2; J gene: TRBJ2-6; clone size: NA; D gene: NA
CDR3 DNA: TGCAGCGCCCTTGGACAGGGGCAGAGTGAGCAGTTCTTC; CDR3 protein: CSALGQGQSEQFF; V gene: TRBV29-1; J gene: TRBJ2-1; clone size: once; D gene: TRBD1
CDR3 DNA: TGTGCCAGCAGCCCGTTATCGGGGGTGGGCACAGATACGCAGTATTTT; CDR3 protein: CASSPLSGVGTDTQYF; V gene: TRBV14; J gene: TRBJ2-3; clone size: NA; D gene: NA
CDR3 DNA: TGTGCCAGCAGTATTGTGGGACAGGGGGCGCAGGAGCAGTACTTC; CDR3 protein: CASSIVGQGAQEQYF; V gene: TRBV6-5; J gene: TRBJ2-7; clone size: once; D gene: TRBD1
CDR3 DNA: TGTGCCAGCAGTGAAAAACCCTCCTCTGGAAACACCATATATTTT; CDR3 protein: CASSEKPSSGNTIYF; V gene: TRBV6-1; J gene: TRBJ1-3; clone size: NA; D gene: NA
CDR3 DNA: TGTGCCAGCAGCCCGGGACAGGGACGGGTCACTGAAGCTTTCTTT; CDR3 protein: CASSPGQGRVTEAFF; V gene: TRBV7-2; J gene: TRBJ1-1; clone size: once; D gene: TRBD1
CDR3 DNA: TGTGCTAGCAGCCTGGAAGCGGGAGGCTCCTACGAGCAGTACTTC; CDR3 protein: CASSLEAGGSYEQYF; V gene: TRBV7-7; J gene: TRBJ2-7; clone size: NA; D gene: TRBD2
CDR3 DNA: TGTGCCAGCAGCGTAGGCGCAACTAATGAAAAACTGTTTTTT; CDR3 protein: CASSVGATNEKLFF; V gene: TRBV9; J gene: TRBJ1-4; clone size: NA; D gene: NA
CDR3 DNA: TGCGCCAGCTCATTGACTAGCCTAGGTGTAAATGAGCAGTTCTTC; CDR3 protein: CASSLTSLGVNEQFF; V gene: TRBV5-1; J gene: TRBJ2-1; clone size: NA; D gene: TRBD2
CDR3 DNA: TGTGCCAGCAGTTACTCGACTAGTAAGAAGACCCAGTACTTC; CDR3 protein: CASSYSTSKKTQYF; V gene: TRBV6-5; J gene: TRBJ2-5; clone size: NA; D gene: NA
CDR3 DNA: TGTGCCAGCAGTTCTCGCTTTAGAGAGACCCAGTACTTC; CDR3 protein: CASSSRFRETQYF; V gene: TRBV28; J gene: TRBJ2-5; clone size: once; D gene: NA
CDR3 DNA: TGTGCCTGGAGGGAGAACTATGGCTACACCTTC; CDR3 protein: CAWRENYGYTF; V gene: TRBV30; J gene: TRBJ1-2; clone size: NA; D gene: NA
CDR3 DNA: TGTGCCAGCAGCCAAGAAAGGAGACCCCACCGCACAGATACGCAGTATTTT; CDR3 protein: CASSQERRPHRTDTQYF; V gene: TRBV3-1/TRBV3-2; J gene: TRBJ2-3; clone size: NA; D gene: NA
CDR3 DNA: TGTGCCAGCAGCTCACTCCTAGGAGGGTCTCACTCACCCCTCCACTTT; CDR3 protein: CASSSLLGGSHSPLHF; V gene: TRBV7-2; J gene: TRBJ1-6; clone size: NA; D gene: NA
CDR3 DNA: TGTGCCAGTTGGAGACACAGTCTGGGCACTGAAGCTTTCTTT; CDR3 protein: CASWRHSLGTEAFF; V gene: TRBV6-7; J gene: TRBJ1-1; clone size: NA; D gene: NA
CDR3 DNA: TGCGCCAGCAGCTTGGCCGCGGGAACGACCTACAATGAGCAGTTCTTC; CDR3 protein: CASSLAAGTTYNEQFF; V gene: TRBV5-1; J gene: TRBJ2-1; clone size: NA; D gene: NA
CDR3 DNA: TGCGCCAGCAGCCAAGTGCAGGGGCCTGGCTACACCTTC; CDR3 protein: CASSQVQGPGYTF; V gene: TRBV4-1; J gene: TRBJ1-2; clone size: NA; D gene: NA
CDR3 DNA: TGTGCCAGCAGCTTAGAAGGGGTCGGGCTAAGCACAGATACGCAGTATTTT; CDR3 protein: CASSLEGVGLSTDTQYF; V gene: TRBV7-2; J gene: TRBJ2-3; clone size: NA; D gene: NA
CDR3 DNA: TGTGCCAGCAGCCTTGAGAGGGTTAACACTGAAGCTTTCTTT; CDR3 protein: CASSLERVNTEAFF; V gene: TRBV4-2; J gene: TRBJ1-1; clone size: NA; D gene: NA
CDR3 DNA: TGTGCCTGGAGTGCAGGGTACGAGCAGTACTTC; CDR3 protein: CAWSAGYEQYF; V gene: TRBV30; J gene: TRBJ2-7; clone size: NA; D gene: NA
CDR3 DNA: TGTGCCAGCAGGGACAGGGTCTCCGATGGCTACACCTTC; CDR3 protein: CASRDRVSDGYTF; V gene: TRBV3-1/TRBV3-2; J gene: TRBJ1-2; clone size: few; D gene: TRBD1
CDR3 DNA: TGTGCCTGGAGTCTCGGGGCACTCACTGAAGCTTTCTTT; CDR3 protein: CAWSLGALTEAFF; V gene: TRBV30; J gene: TRBJ1-1; clone size: NA; D gene: NA
CDR3 DNA: TGTGCCAGTACCGCCACTAGCGGGAGGTCTCGACGGGGGGCCAACGTCCTGACTTTC; CDR3 protein: CASTATSGRSRRGANVLTF; V gene: TRBV19; J gene: TRBJ2-6; clone size: NA; D gene: TRBD2
CDR3 DNA: TGTGCCAGCAGCGTATATGGACTAGCGGTTCAAGAGACCCAGTACTTC; CDR3 protein: CASSVYGLAVQETQYF; V gene: TRBV9; J gene: TRBJ2-5; clone size: NA; D gene: TRBD2
CDR3 DNA: TGTGCCAGCAGCTTGTTTGGCGGGGGGGCGGAGTATGAGCAGTTCTTC; CDR3 protein: CASSLFGGGAEYEQFF; V gene: TRBV5-4; J gene: TRBJ2-1; clone size: NA; D gene: TRBD2
CDR3 DNA: TGTGCCAGCAGCGCTCAACCCGAACCACTCGAATCACCCCTCCACTTT; CDR3 protein: CASSAQPEPLESPLHF; V gene: TRBV9; J gene: TRBJ1-6; clone size: NA; D gene: NA
CDR3 DNA: TGTGCCAGCAGTGACCGATATAGCAATCAGCCCCAGCATTTT; CDR3 protein: CASSDRYSNQPQHF; V gene: TRBV2; J gene: TRBJ1-5; clone size: NA; D gene: NA
CDR3 DNA: TGTGCCAGCAGCGCCAACAGCCTGAATTCACCCCTCCACTTT; CDR3 protein: CASSANSLNSPLHF; V gene: TRBV11-2; J gene: TRBJ1-6; clone size: NA; D gene: NA
CDR3 DNA: TGTGCCAGCAGCCCCCCCCGGGCCACTGAAGCTTTCTTT; CDR3 protein: CASSPPRATEAFF; V gene: TRBV9; J gene: TRBJ1-1; clone size: NA; D gene: NA
CDR3 DNA: TGTGCCAGCAGCTCTGGACCGGCGGCCACCATATATTTT; CDR3 protein: CASSSGPAATIYF; V gene: TRBV11-3; J gene: TRBJ1-3; clone size: few; D gene: NA
CDR3 DNA: TGTGCCAGCAGCCGGGGCAGCGGGGGGTCCTACGAGCAGTACTTC; CDR3 protein: CASSRGSGGSYEQYF; V gene: TRBV6-6; J gene: TRBJ2-7; clone size: NA; D gene: TRBD2
CDR3 DNA: TGTGCCAGCAGCCAAGCGGCAGAGGCACACTACGAGCAGTACTTC; CDR3 protein: CASSQAAEAHYEQYF; V gene: TRBV4-2; J gene: TRBJ2-7; clone size: NA; D gene: NA
CDR3 DNA: TGCGCCAGCAGCTTGAATCCCCCAAACGCTGAAGCTTTCTTT; CDR3 protein: CASSLNPPNAEAFF; V gene: TRBV5-1; J gene: TRBJ1-1; clone size: NA; D gene: NA
CDR3 DNA: TGTGCCAGCTCACGATCCCAGGGGGCGATGGAAGAGACCCAGTACTTC; CDR3 protein: CASSRSQGAMEETQYF; V gene: TRBV18; J gene: TRBJ2-5; clone size: NA; D gene: TRBD1
CDR3 DNA: TGCAGCGTTGACTTCCCAGTGAACACTGAAGCTTTCTTT; CDR3 protein: CSVDFPVNTEAFF; V gene: TRBV29-1; J gene: TRBJ1-1; clone size: NA; D gene: NA
CDR3 DNA: TGCAGCGCACGGGAGGGATCGATCAATGAGCAGTTCTTC; CDR3 protein: CSAREGSINEQFF; V gene: TRBV29-1; J gene: TRBJ2-1; clone size: once; D gene: TRBD2
CDR3 DNA: TGTGCCAGCAAGAGAGGCCTGAGGACTGAAGCTTTCTTT; CDR3 protein: CASKRGLRTEAFF; V gene: TRBV3-1/TRBV3-2; J gene: TRBJ1-1; clone size: NA; D gene: NA
CDR3 DNA: TGTGCCAGCAGCTTAGAAGTATCAGGGAGAACCTACGAGCAGTACTTC; CDR3 protein: CASSLEVSGRTYEQYF; V gene: TRBV7-9; J gene: TRBJ2-7; clone size: NA; D gene: NA